The 19 T cell receptor beta chains listed next were all sequenced from one sample in a study of cytomegalovirus exposure and HLA in healthy donors. PCR was performed using 60 Vbeta and 13 Jbeta primers. Assay: immunoSEQ multiplex PCR; the TCRdb copy retains only in-frame clones and omits some. Of some 85,000 clones in the sample, 70% to 85% were seen once. Material for sequencing was PBMCs. The receptors stem from a man between 18 and 35 years old in good health and CMV-seronegative.

The CDR3 protein is CASSPTAGLAVQETQYF. The CDR3, as DNA: TGTGCCAGCAGCCCGACAGCTGGACTAGCGGTTCAAGAGACCCAGTACTTC. The rearrangement uses TRBV7-9 and TRBJ2-5; 10 bases map to TRBD2. The CDR3 covers 17 residues. Germline V gives CDR1 SEHNR, CDR2 FQNEAQ (reference sequence). Losses at the gene ends were 5 bases for V and 2 bases for J; bases not matched to a gene: 11.

This chain joins TRBV6-1 and TRBJ2-3, with D possibly being TRBD2 (5 bases). With 5 bases removed from V and 2 bases from J, the gap between germline ends came to 8 bases. Germline CDR1 is MNHNS and CDR2 is SASEGT. The CDR3 is 13 residues long. CDR3 in amino acids: CASSPRDTDTQYF. CDR3 coding DNA: TGTGCCAGCAGTCCCCGGGACACAGATACGCAGTATTTT.

The V gene is TRBV6-5, the J gene TRBJ1-1, with D tentatively TRBD1 (5 bases). This CDR3 contains 14 residues. Germline V CDR1 and CDR2: MNHEY, SVGAGI. V was cut by 0 bases and J by 6 bases, with 11 bases left in between. This CDR3 reads CASSYSTPRAEAFF. In nucleotides, the CDR3 is TGTGCCAGCAGTTACTCGACCCCCAGGGCTGAAGCTTTCTTT.

V is TRBV25-1 and J is TRBJ1-2; a possible D gene is TRBD1 (6 bases). The CDR3 spans 13 residues. With 8 bases removed from V and 0 bases from J, the gap between germline ends came to 10 bases. From germline, CDR1 is MGHDK and CDR2 SYGVNS. Here the CDR3 reads CASRGQTNYGYTF. The CDR3 coding sequence is TGTGCCAGCCGAGGACAGACTAACTATGGCTACACCTTC.

The chain links TRBV18 to TRBJ1-4, with 9 bases fitting TRBD1. Germline values: CDR1 KGHSH, CDR2 LQKENI. J lost 8 bases, V lost 3 bases, and 13 bases had no gene match. The length of the CDR3 is 17 residues. In nucleotides, the CDR3 is TGTGCCAGCTCACCCGGTACAGGGGGCTTCGAGCCAGAAAAACTGTTTTTT. It yields the protein CASSPGTGGFEPEKLFF.

V and J are TRBV27 and TRBJ1-2, with no clear D. Germline V gives CDR1 MNHEY, CDR2 SMNVEV (reference sequence). The CDR3 is 17 amino acids. V lost 0 bases and J lost 1, with 15 bases in between. CDR3 nucleotides: TGTGCCAGCAGTTTATCATCCTCGGAAGAGGTTAACTATGGCTACACCTTC. Amino acid sequence: CASSLSSSEEVNYGYTF.

The rearrangement joins TRBV6-5 to TRBJ1-2, with 8 bases aligning to TRBD1. This CDR3 comprises 15 residues. CDR1 MNHEY and CDR2 SVGAGI come from the germline V gene. The ends lost 6 bases at V and 0 bases at J; junction bases unmatched: 6. CDR3 sequence: CASSAQGAANYGYTF. CDR3 nucleotide sequence: TGTGCCAGCAGCGCCCAGGGGGCTGCTAACTATGGCTACACCTTC.

The chain combines TRBV10-2 with TRBJ2-3; TRBD2 agrees at 14 bases. CDR1 is WSHSY, CDR2 SAAADI, per germline. This CDR3 has 18 residues. The junction had 17 bases not matched to a gene; V was cut back by 8 bases and J by 7 bases. The CDR3 bases are TGCGCCAGCCGACGAACCGGGACTAGCGGGGGACAAGGGAATACGCAGTATTTT. Translation gives CASRRTGTSGGQGNTQYF.

The chain combines TRBV7-2 with TRBJ2-5; D ambiguous. Germline lookup yields CDR1 SGHTA and CDR2 FQGNSA. CDR3 length: 11 amino acids. Trimming stripped 4 bases from V and 3 bases from J, with 3 bases between. The CDR3: CASSSEETQYF. CDR3 sequence (DNA): TGTGCCAGCAGCTCTGAAGAGACCCAGTACTTC.

The rearrangement uses TRBV19 and TRBJ2-7; 8 bases are a match to TRBD2. The germline gives CDR1 LNHDA, CDR2 SQIVND (reference sequence). This CDR3 spans 14 amino acids. V gave up 3 bases and J gave up 3 bases; unmatched junction bases: 4. The DNA of the CDR3 is TGTGCCAGTAGTATTGATAGCGGGATCTACGAGCAGTACTTC. Its translation is CASSIDSGIYEQYF.

The chain couples TRBV5-6 to TRBJ1-5; D might be TRBD1 (6 bases). Trimming took off 0 bases at V and 0 bases at J, with 16 bases between the two ends. Germline-derived CDR1 and CDR2 are SGHDT and YYEEEE. This CDR3 comprises 18 residues. DNA of the CDR3: TGTGCCAGCAGCTTGGGGGGGCCGGTGTTAAGTAGCAATCAGCCCCAGCATTTT. Translating gives CASSLGGPVLSSNQPQHF.

The rearrangement links TRBV6-6 to TRBJ2-7, with D perhaps matching TRBD1 (6 bases). The germline gives CDR1 MNHNY, CDR2 SVGAGI (reference sequence). This CDR3 has 15 amino acids. V dropped 4 bases and J dropped 0 bases, with 13 bases sitting between them. In nucleotides, the CDR3 is TGTGCCAGCAGTTCAACAGGGACCAGCTCCTACGAGCAGTACTTC. It encodes CASSSTGTSSYEQYF.

This chain connects TRBV4-3 to TRBJ1-1; 7 nucleotides align to TRBD1. The CDR3 runs 15 residues. With V trimmed by 0 bases and J by 4 bases, 5 bases remained unmatched. CDR1 is LGHNA, CDR2 YSLEER, per germline. Here the CDR3 DNA reads TGCGCCAGCAGCCAAGATCCATCAGGGGGCACTGAAGCTTTCTTT. It specifies CASSQDPSGGTEAFF.

The chain combines TRBV7-6 with TRBJ2-7; 7 positions match TRBD2. The germline V gene encodes CDR1 SGHVS and CDR2 FNYEAQ. This CDR3 has 13 residues. J was trimmed by 3 bases and V by 2 bases; bases with no gene match: 1. This CDR3 reads CASSLSGNYEQYF. The CDR3 DNA is TGTGCCAGCAGCTTAAGCGGGAACTACGAGCAGTACTTC.

V and J are TRBV15 and TRBJ2-7; maybe TRBD1 (6 bases). V was pared by 2 bases and J by 0 bases, with 20 bases between. Germline-derived CDR1 and CDR2 are LNHNV and YYDKDF (reference sequence). This CDR3 region has 18 residues. CDR3 protein: CATSRYGPGQPTSYEQYF. The CDR3 region has the DNA TGTGCCACCAGCAGATACGGACCCGGACAGCCAACCTCCTACGAGCAGTACTTC.

This chain joins TRBV5-1 and TRBJ2-1, with TRBD2 matching 15 bases. CDR1 and CDR2 (germline): SGHRS, YFSETQ. V lost 0 bases to trimming and J lost 0 bases; unmatched junction nucleotides: 10. The CDR3 runs 21 residues. The CDR3 nucleotides are TGCGCCAGCAGCTTGGCGATGGGACTAGCGGGAGGTTTCAACTCCTACAATGAGCAGTTCTTC. It specifies CASSLAMGLAGGFNSYNEQFF. Combining the CDR3 with reference TRBV5-1 and TRBJ2-1 gives the whole variable domain KAGVTQTPRYLIKTRGQQVTLSCSPISGHRSVSWYQQTPGQGLQFLFEYFSETQRNKGNFPGRFSGRQFSNSRSEMNVSTLELGDSALYLCASSLAMGLAGGFNSYNEQFFGPGTRLTVL.

This rearrangement joins TRBV9 to TRBJ2-2, with 10 bases matching TRBD1. Germline lookup yields CDR1 SGDLS and CDR2 YYNGEE. The CDR3 covers 15 residues. The V and J ends lost 2 bases and 4 bases, in that order; junction bases with no gene match: 2. As DNA, the CDR3 is TGTGCCAGCAGCGTGGGACAGGGGTTCACCGGGGAGCTGTTTTTT. Amino acids: CASSVGQGFTGELFF.

The genes are TRBV6-8 and TRBJ2-7; TRBD1 matches at 9 bases. The J segment lost 5 bases and the V segment lost 0 bases, leaving 14 bases of the junction unmatched. The CDR3 is made up of 18 amino acids. From germline, CDR1 is MNHGY and CDR2 SAAAGT. Here the CDR3 reads CASSYSLVEGQGAHEQYF. Written as DNA, the CDR3 is TGTGCCAGCAGTTACTCGTTAGTGGAGGGACAGGGTGCCCACGAGCAGTACTTC.

The gene calls are TRBV6-6 and TRBJ1-1; no clear D. This CDR3 comprises 14 residues. The V end lost 6 bases, the J end lost 10 bases, and 21 bases lay between the germline ends. CDR1 is MNHNY and CDR2 is SVGAGI in the germline V gene (reference sequence). The CDR3 DNA follows: TGTGCCAGCAGATCGGAGGGATTCATAGGAGGAGCTTTCTTT. Its translation is CASRSEGFIGGAFF.